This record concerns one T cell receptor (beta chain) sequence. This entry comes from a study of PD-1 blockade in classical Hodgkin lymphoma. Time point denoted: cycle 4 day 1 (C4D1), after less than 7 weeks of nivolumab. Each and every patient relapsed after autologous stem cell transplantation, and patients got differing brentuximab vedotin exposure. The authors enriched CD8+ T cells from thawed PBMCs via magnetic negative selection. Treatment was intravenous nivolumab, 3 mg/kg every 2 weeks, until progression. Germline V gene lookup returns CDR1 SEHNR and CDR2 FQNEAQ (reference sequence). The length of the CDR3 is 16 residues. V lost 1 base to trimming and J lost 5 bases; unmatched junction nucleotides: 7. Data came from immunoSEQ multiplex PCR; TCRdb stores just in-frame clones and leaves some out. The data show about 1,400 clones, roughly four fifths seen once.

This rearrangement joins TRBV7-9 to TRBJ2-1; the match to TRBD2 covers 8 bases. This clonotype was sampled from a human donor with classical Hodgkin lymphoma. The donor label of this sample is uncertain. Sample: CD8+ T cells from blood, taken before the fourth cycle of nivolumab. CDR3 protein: CASSLGTGGPNNEQFF. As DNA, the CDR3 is TGTGCCAGCAGCTTAGGTACGGGGGGGCCTAACAATGAGCAGTTCTTC.